Listed below are T cell receptor beta chains from one sample, sequenced in a study of blood T cell repertoires in COVID-19. Clones were read by immunoSEQ multiplex PCR, and TCRdb kept only the in-frame ones, dropping some. Counted here are 60,000 to 80,000 clones, roughly 84% occurring once; the ten biggest clones make up 7.5% to 10%. Sequencing was done on a sample of peripheral blood. All receptors come from a man aged 50 to 59 with active COVID-19. Both conserved end residues are part of each CDR3. The order of the fields is D gene, J gene, V gene, CDR3 protein. A D gene is named only where the DNA matches it firmly.

d_gene: TRBD1
j_gene: TRBJ2-7
v_gene: TRBV5-1
CDR3aa: CASSLMGQETYEQYF

d_gene: TRBD2
j_gene: TRBJ2-1
v_gene: TRBV15
CDR3aa: CATSSGLAVNEQFF

d_gene: -
j_gene: TRBJ2-1
v_gene: TRBV7-8
CDR3aa: CASSLDRGKGEFF

d_gene: -
j_gene: TRBJ2-4
v_gene: TRBV11-2
CDR3aa: CASSLAQRPGNIQYF

d_gene: TRBD1
j_gene: TRBJ2-2
v_gene: TRBV6-5
CDR3aa: CASSRQGLTGELFF

d_gene: TRBD2
j_gene: TRBJ2-3
v_gene: TRBV9
CDR3aa: CASSAQPLAGGGNTQYF

d_gene: -
j_gene: TRBJ1-5
v_gene: TRBV4-2
CDR3aa: CASSQLESRVQQPQHF

d_gene: -
j_gene: TRBJ2-3
v_gene: TRBV2
CDR3aa: CASSLGLYTDTQYF

d_gene: -
j_gene: TRBJ1-5
v_gene: TRBV7-6
CDR3aa: CASSRSARQFQPQHF

d_gene: -
j_gene: TRBJ1-2
v_gene: TRBV30
CDR3aa: CAWSLQGTYGYTF

d_gene: TRBD2
j_gene: TRBJ2-3
v_gene: TRBV5-8
CDR3aa: CASSRGGLAGDTQYF

d_gene: TRBD2
j_gene: TRBJ2-7
v_gene: TRBV6-5
CDR3aa: CASIAGMNEQYF

d_gene: -
j_gene: TRBJ2-2
v_gene: TRBV19
CDR3aa: CASSIVGNTGELFF

d_gene: -
j_gene: TRBJ1-2
v_gene: TRBV10-3
CDR3aa: CAIRDRAGHNYGYTF

d_gene: -
j_gene: TRBJ1-5
v_gene: TRBV5-5
CDR3aa: CASSRPGLDQPQHF

d_gene: -
j_gene: TRBJ1-1
v_gene: TRBV4-2
CDR3aa: CASSQDPVNTEAFF

d_gene: TRBD2
j_gene: TRBJ2-5
v_gene: TRBV7-8
CDR3aa: CASSPPPGTSGQETQYF

d_gene: -
j_gene: TRBJ2-1
v_gene: TRBV12-5
CDR3aa: CASGSVGKAGNEQFF

d_gene: TRBD2
j_gene: TRBJ2-1
v_gene: TRBV6-2/TRBV6-3
CDR3aa: CASSYSVPQAGLVTNEQFF

d_gene: -
j_gene: TRBJ1-2
v_gene: TRBV5-6
CDR3aa: CASSYYAGLGYTF

d_gene: TRBD1
j_gene: TRBJ2-3
v_gene: TRBV5-1
CDR3aa: CASSLGQGRTDTQYF

d_gene: TRBD2
j_gene: TRBJ2-5
v_gene: TRBV4-1
CDR3aa: CASTNLAGGPGETQYF

d_gene: -
j_gene: TRBJ1-3
v_gene: TRBV6-6
CDR3aa: CASSLGSGQSSGNTIYF

d_gene: TRBD1
j_gene: TRBJ2-5
v_gene: TRBV5-4
CDR3aa: CASSLGDRGSRTQYF

d_gene: -
j_gene: TRBJ1-5
v_gene: TRBV2
CDR3aa: CASSEVPGSQPQHF

d_gene: -
j_gene: TRBJ1-1
v_gene: TRBV2
CDR3aa: CASRSTATYTEAFF

d_gene: -
j_gene: TRBJ2-2
v_gene: TRBV15
CDR3aa: CATAGLYTGELFF

d_gene: -
j_gene: TRBJ2-3
v_gene: TRBV7-9
CDR3aa: CASSLDQGFTDTQYF

d_gene: -
j_gene: TRBJ1-3
v_gene: TRBV30
CDR3aa: CAWSHTGRGNTIYF

d_gene: TRBD1
j_gene: TRBJ2-2
v_gene: TRBV5-1
CDR3aa: CASSLASGGTGELFF

d_gene: TRBD1
j_gene: TRBJ2-2
v_gene: TRBV6-5
CDR3aa: CASRPNRGNTGELFF

d_gene: TRBD1
j_gene: TRBJ2-7
v_gene: TRBV29-1
CDR3aa: CSVRTGGYSYEQYF

d_gene: TRBD2
j_gene: TRBJ2-7
v_gene: TRBV5-1
CDR3aa: CASSPSSGTREQYF

d_gene: -
j_gene: TRBJ2-1
v_gene: TRBV7-7
CDR3aa: CASSSRRGNEQFF

d_gene: -
j_gene: TRBJ2-1
v_gene: TRBV10-1
CDR3aa: CASSRSQEGEQFF

d_gene: TRBD1
j_gene: TRBJ1-4
v_gene: TRBV7-9
CDR3aa: CASSSGGHEKLFF

d_gene: -
j_gene: TRBJ1-1
v_gene: TRBV11-2
CDR3aa: CASSLDRNTEAFF

d_gene: -
j_gene: TRBJ1-3
v_gene: TRBV5-6
CDR3aa: CASEGHLGSPSGNTIYF

d_gene: TRBD2
j_gene: TRBJ2-1
v_gene: TRBV5-6
CDR3aa: CASRLAGGHHEQFF

d_gene: TRBD1
j_gene: TRBJ1-3
v_gene: TRBV19
CDR3aa: CASTQGQGAGNTIYF

d_gene: -
j_gene: TRBJ1-5
v_gene: TRBV5-5
CDR3aa: CASSLGGRNQPQHF

d_gene: TRBD1
j_gene: TRBJ2-1
v_gene: TRBV29-1
CDR3aa: CSVEVGTGSSYNEQFF

d_gene: TRBD1
j_gene: TRBJ2-7
v_gene: TRBV4-2
CDR3aa: CASSRRQGGYEQYF

d_gene: -
j_gene: TRBJ2-3
v_gene: TRBV5-4
CDR3aa: CASSPGQSLSTDTQYF

d_gene: TRBD2
j_gene: TRBJ2-7
v_gene: TRBV5-1
CDR3aa: CASSWTSVGGLEQYF

d_gene: TRBD2
j_gene: TRBJ2-3
v_gene: TRBV7-2
CDR3aa: CASSSGLGLTDTQYF

d_gene: -
j_gene: TRBJ2-7
v_gene: TRBV9
CDR3aa: CASSAQGLLSYEQYF

d_gene: TRBD2
j_gene: TRBJ2-7
v_gene: TRBV5-1
CDR3aa: CASSAGLAGNEQYF

d_gene: TRBD2
j_gene: TRBJ2-3
v_gene: TRBV7-9
CDR3aa: CASSLGPGGSGTQYF

d_gene: -
j_gene: TRBJ1-6
v_gene: TRBV19
CDR3aa: CASSIEGDNSPLHF

d_gene: -
j_gene: TRBJ2-7
v_gene: TRBV6-5
CDR3aa: CASRRSGPTGEQYF

d_gene: TRBD2
j_gene: TRBJ2-3
v_gene: TRBV7-6
CDR3aa: CASSPGTNTDTQYF

d_gene: -
j_gene: TRBJ2-6
v_gene: TRBV5-1
CDR3aa: CASSLTVSSSGANVLTF

d_gene: TRBD2
j_gene: TRBJ2-7
v_gene: TRBV13
CDR3aa: CASSLFGGSTYEQYF

d_gene: TRBD1
j_gene: TRBJ2-3
v_gene: TRBV2
CDR3aa: CASSAQGAATRSTDTQYF

d_gene: TRBD1
j_gene: TRBJ1-1
v_gene: TRBV6-5
CDR3aa: CASSTRQGLGTEAFF